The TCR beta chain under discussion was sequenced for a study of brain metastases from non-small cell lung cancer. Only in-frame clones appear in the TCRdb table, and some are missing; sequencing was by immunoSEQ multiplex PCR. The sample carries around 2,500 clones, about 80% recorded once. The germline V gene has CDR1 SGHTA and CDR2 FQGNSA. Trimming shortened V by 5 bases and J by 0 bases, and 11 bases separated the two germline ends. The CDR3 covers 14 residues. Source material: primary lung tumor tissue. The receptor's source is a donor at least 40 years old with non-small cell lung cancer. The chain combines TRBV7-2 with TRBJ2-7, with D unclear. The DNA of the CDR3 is TGTGCCAGCAGCCCCGTTGCTGACTCCTACGAGCAGTACTTC. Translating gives CASSPVADSYEQYF.